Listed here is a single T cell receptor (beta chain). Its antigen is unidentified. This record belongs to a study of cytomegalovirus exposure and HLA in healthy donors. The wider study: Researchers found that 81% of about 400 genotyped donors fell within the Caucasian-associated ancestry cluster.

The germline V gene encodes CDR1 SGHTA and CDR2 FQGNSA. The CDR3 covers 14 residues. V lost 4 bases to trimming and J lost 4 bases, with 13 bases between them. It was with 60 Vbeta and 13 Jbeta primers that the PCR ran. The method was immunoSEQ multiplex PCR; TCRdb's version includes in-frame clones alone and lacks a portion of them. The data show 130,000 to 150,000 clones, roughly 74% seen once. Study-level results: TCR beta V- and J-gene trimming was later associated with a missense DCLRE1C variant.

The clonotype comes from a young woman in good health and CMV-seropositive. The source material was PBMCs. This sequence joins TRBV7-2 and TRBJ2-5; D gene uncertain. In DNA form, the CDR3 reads TGTGCCAGCAGCTCAATCCCCCTAACAGAGACCCAGTACTTC. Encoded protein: CASSSIPLTETQYF.